This T cell receptor beta chain emerged from a study of radiotherapy plus CTLA-4 blockade in lung cancer. General study findings and limits: The best prediction of response reportedly came from early blood T cell clone dynamics, with interferon-beta.

The length of the CDR3 is 15 residues. V lost 3 bases and J lost 1, with 13 bases in between. Germline CDR1 is SGHDN and CDR2 is FVKESK. This clone was counted once. Its matching antigen is unknown. The protocol was immunoSEQ multiplex PCR, while the TCRdb copy is restricted to in-frame clones and leaves out a portion. The sample has about 59,000 clones, around 68% seen once; the top ten hold about 8.9%. The chain has TRBV14 and TRBJ2-7; weak D call: TRBD1 (6 bases). The receptor's source is a human donor with non-small cell lung cancer whose response to radiotherapy plus ipilimumab could not be evaluated. Specimen: peripheral blood, collected from a patient treated with radiotherapy plus ipilimumab. The CDR3 region has the DNA TGTGCCAGCAGCCAGTCTGGGGGCCCATCCTACGAGCAGTACTTC. The encoded protein is CASSQSGGPSYEQYF. The whole variable domain, filled in from reference TRBV14 and TRBJ2-7, reads EAGVTQFPSHSVIEKGQTVTLRCDPISGHDNLYWYRRVMGKEIKFLLHFVKESKQDESGMPNNRFLAERTGGTYSTLKVQPAELEDSGVYFCASSQSGGPSYEQYFGPGTRLTVT.